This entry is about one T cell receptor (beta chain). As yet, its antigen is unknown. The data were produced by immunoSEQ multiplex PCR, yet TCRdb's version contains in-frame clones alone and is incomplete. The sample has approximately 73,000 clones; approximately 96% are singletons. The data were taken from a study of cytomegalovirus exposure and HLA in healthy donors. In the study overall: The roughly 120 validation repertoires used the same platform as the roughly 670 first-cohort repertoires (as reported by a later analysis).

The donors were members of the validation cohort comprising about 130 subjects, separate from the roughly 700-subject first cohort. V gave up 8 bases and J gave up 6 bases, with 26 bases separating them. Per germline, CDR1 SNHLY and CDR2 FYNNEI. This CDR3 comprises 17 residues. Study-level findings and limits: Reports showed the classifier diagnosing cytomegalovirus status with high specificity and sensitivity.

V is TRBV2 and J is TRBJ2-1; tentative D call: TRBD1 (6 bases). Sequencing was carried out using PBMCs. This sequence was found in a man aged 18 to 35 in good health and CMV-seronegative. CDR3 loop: CASFRGTSGLSGNEQFF. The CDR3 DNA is TGTGCCAGCTTTAGGGGGACCTCTGGCCTCTCGGGCAATGAGCAGTTCTTC.